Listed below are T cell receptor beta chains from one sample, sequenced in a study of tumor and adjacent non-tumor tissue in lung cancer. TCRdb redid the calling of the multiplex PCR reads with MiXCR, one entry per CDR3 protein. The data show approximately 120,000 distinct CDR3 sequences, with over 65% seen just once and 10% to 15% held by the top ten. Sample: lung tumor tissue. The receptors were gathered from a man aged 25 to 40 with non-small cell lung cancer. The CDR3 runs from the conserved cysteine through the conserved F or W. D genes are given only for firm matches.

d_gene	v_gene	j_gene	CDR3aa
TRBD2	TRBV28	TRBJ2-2	CASRLASGTGELFF
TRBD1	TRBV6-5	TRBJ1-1	CAGSWDRGTQAFF
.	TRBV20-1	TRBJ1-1	CTARDPRAGGEAFF
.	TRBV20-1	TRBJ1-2	CSARDRSRTGTNYDYTF
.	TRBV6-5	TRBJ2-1	CANSYVGMRGEQFF
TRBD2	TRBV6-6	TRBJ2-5	CASNRTSGDQETQYF
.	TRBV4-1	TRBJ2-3	CASSQAFGLTSPRGTQYF
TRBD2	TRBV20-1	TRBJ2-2	CSARDGLAGGETGELFF
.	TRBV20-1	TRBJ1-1	CGARNEPRATEAFF
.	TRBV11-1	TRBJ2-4	CTSTHSARATKNIQYF
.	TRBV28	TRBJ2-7	CVSSSPYEQYF
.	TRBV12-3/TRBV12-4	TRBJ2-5	CASSLTGGSQETQYF
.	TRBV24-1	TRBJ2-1	CAISDTGLSSYNEQFF
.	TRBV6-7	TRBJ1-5	CASSYSRKRDSSNRPQHF
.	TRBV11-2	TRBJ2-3	CTSSQSTDTQYF
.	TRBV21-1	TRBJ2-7	CASSAKGTGNSYEQYF
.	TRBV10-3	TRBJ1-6	CVIIPDISYNSPPHF
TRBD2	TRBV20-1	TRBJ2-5	CSAPTSGKETQYF
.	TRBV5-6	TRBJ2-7	CTSSLGRTGEQYF
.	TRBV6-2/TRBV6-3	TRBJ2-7	CASTLRQIKGEQYF
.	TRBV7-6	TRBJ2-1	CASSLDGRGRGEQFF
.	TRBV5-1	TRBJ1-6	CASSLVGVTIVDSPLHF
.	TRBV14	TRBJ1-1	CASSVGQGGTDAFF
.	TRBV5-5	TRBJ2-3	CASTPDNTDTQYF
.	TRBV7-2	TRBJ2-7	CASSSYRTAYEQYF
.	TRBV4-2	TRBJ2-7	CASEPFHRGPEPYEQYF
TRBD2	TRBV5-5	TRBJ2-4	CASSMGLTKNIQYF
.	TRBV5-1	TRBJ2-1	CASSLGYNRARNNEQFF
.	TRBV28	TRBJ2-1	CASISPIVKKSSYNEQFF
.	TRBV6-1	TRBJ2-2	CASSEWAAGELFF
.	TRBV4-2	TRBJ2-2	CASSHYSGAWELFF
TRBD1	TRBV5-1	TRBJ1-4	CASSPEGAIEKLFF
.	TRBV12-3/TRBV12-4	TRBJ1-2	CTSSPDTARTF
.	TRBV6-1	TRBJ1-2	CASSSFRGTTYDYTF
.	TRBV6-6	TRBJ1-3	CASSYSELSGNTIYF
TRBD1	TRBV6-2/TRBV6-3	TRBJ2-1	CANSYSAGQGYLSSYNEQFF
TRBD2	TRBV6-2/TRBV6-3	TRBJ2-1	CACYRSGANEQFF
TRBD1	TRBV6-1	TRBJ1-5	CASKMGGQGSQPQHF
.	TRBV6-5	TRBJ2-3	CASSYSGGRGDTQYF
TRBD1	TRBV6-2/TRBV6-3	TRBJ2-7	CASKSVGTGRDEQYF
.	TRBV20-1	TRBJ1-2	CSASGSGDNYGYTF
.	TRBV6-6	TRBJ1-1	CASSFGQRASEAFF
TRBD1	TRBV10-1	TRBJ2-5	CASSPSDRGQETQYF
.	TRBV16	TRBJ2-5	CASSQSQQETQYF
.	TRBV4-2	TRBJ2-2	CASSLRSTGELFF
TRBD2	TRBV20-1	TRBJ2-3	CSPRVGLAGSTDMQYF
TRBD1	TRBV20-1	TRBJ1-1	CNARDRTGKTEVFF
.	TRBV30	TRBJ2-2	CALSVWGEMRTGELFF
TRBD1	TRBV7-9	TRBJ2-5	CASSPGTAQETQYF
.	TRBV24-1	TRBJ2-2	CATGDSGGTGELFF
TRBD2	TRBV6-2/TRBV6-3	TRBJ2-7	CASGTQREHYEQYF
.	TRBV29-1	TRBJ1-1	CSVGGTTNTEAFF
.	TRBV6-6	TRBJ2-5	CASSYTREETQYF
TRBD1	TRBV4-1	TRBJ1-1	CASSQYGQGGIEAFF
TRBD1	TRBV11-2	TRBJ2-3	CTSNLNRGDTQYF
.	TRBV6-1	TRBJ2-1	CASSRSMDHNDQFF
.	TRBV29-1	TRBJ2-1	CNVEGSSYNEQFF